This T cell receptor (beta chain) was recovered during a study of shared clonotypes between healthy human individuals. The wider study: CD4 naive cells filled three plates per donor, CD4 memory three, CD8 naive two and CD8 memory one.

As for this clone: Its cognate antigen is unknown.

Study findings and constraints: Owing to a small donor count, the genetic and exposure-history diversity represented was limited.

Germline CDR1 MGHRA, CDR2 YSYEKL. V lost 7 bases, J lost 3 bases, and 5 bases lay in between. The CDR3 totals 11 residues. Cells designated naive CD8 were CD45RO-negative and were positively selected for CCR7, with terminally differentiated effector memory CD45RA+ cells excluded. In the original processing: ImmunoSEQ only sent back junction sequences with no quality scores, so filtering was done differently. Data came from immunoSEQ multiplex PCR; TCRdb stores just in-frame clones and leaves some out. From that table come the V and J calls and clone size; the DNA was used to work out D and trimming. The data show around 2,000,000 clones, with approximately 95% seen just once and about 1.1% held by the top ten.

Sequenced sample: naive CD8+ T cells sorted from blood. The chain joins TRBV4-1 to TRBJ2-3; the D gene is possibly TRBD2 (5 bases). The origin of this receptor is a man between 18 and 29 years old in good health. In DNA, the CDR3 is TGCGCCAGCACGGGAACAGATACGCAGTATTTT. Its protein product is CASTGTDTQYF.